Shown below are 9 T cell receptor beta chains from a single sample sequenced in a study of monozygotic twins with inflammatory bowel disease. No DNA is given; TCRdb re-called the 5' RACE reads and lists each CDR3 protein once. The sample table sets out approximately 330,000 distinct CDR3 sequences. Specimen: blood. The receptor set was obtained from a human donor with ulcerative colitis or Crohn's disease, or a healthy co-twin of an affected twin (not recorded which).

V and J are TRBV4-3 and TRBJ1-1; as DNA is missing, the TRBD1 call by TCRdb cannot be tested. This CDR3 spans 11 amino acids. Per the germline V gene, CDR1 is LGHNA and CDR2 is YSLEER. CDR3 in amino acids: CASSGKGEAFF.

V is TRBV25-1 and J is TRBJ2-7; TCRdb lists TRBD2, though no DNA is available to test this call. The germline CDR1 and CDR2 sequences are MGHDK and SYGVNS. This CDR3 contains 13 residues. The CDR3 region is CASRRGTSSEQYF.

V usage is TRBV19 and J usage is TRBJ2-3; TCRdb outputs TRBD1, but without DNA this stays unchecked. The CDR3 is 15 residues long. From germline, CDR1 is LNHDA and CDR2 SQIVND (reference sequence). CDR3 sequence reads: CASSIGQGAADTQYF.

This chain links TRBV20-1 with TRBJ1-1. Germline V gene lookup returns CDR1 DFQATT and CDR2 SNEGSKA (reference sequence). The CDR3 is 14 residues long. CDR3 loop: CSASAGRVNTEAFF.

The genes are TRBV2 and TRBJ2-7; as DNA is missing, the TRBD1 call by TCRdb cannot be tested. The CDR3 consists of 13 residues. Germline V lookup: CDR1 SNHLY, CDR2 FYNNEI. CDR3 loop: CASSESRGGEQYF.

The rearrangement links TRBV5-1 to TRBJ2-1; TCRdb's D gene call, TRBD2, goes unchecked for lack of DNA. CDR1 is SGHRS and CDR2 is YFSETQ in the germline V gene. The CDR3 is made up of 15 amino acids. The CDR3 is CASSKGLAGGNEQFF. The full variable domain, with the rest looked up from reference TRBV5-1 and TRBJ2-1, is KAGVTQTPRYLIKTRGQQVTLSCSPISGHRSVSWYQQTPGQGLQFLFEYFSETQRNKGNFPGRFSGRQFSNSRSEMNVSTLELGDSALYLCASSKGLAGGNEQFFGPGTRLTVL.

The chain employs TRBV29-1 and TRBJ1-1; the D call of TRBD1 rests on TCRdb alone, since no DNA is present to check it. The germline gives CDR1 SQVTM, CDR2 ANQGSEA. The CDR3 length is 12 residues. Here the CDR3 reads CSVHRENTEAFF. The full variable domain, rest sourced from reference TRBV29-1 and TRBJ1-1, is SAVISQKPSRDICQRGTSLTIQCQVDSQVTMMFWYRQQPGQSLTLIATANQGSEATYESGFVIDKFPISRPNLTFSTLTVSNMSPEDSSIYLCSVHRENTEAFFGQGTRLTVV.

CDR3 protein: CASSREGATEAFF. The rearrangement uses TRBV5-1 and TRBJ1-1; TCRdb's D call of TRBD1 is untestable without DNA. In germline, CDR1 is SGHRS, CDR2 YFSETQ. The CDR3 consists of 13 residues.

This CDR3 reads CASGTGKVATNEKLFF. This chain links TRBV30 with TRBJ1-4. The CDR3 length is 16 residues. CDR1 is GTSNPN, CDR2 SVGIG, per germline (reference sequence).